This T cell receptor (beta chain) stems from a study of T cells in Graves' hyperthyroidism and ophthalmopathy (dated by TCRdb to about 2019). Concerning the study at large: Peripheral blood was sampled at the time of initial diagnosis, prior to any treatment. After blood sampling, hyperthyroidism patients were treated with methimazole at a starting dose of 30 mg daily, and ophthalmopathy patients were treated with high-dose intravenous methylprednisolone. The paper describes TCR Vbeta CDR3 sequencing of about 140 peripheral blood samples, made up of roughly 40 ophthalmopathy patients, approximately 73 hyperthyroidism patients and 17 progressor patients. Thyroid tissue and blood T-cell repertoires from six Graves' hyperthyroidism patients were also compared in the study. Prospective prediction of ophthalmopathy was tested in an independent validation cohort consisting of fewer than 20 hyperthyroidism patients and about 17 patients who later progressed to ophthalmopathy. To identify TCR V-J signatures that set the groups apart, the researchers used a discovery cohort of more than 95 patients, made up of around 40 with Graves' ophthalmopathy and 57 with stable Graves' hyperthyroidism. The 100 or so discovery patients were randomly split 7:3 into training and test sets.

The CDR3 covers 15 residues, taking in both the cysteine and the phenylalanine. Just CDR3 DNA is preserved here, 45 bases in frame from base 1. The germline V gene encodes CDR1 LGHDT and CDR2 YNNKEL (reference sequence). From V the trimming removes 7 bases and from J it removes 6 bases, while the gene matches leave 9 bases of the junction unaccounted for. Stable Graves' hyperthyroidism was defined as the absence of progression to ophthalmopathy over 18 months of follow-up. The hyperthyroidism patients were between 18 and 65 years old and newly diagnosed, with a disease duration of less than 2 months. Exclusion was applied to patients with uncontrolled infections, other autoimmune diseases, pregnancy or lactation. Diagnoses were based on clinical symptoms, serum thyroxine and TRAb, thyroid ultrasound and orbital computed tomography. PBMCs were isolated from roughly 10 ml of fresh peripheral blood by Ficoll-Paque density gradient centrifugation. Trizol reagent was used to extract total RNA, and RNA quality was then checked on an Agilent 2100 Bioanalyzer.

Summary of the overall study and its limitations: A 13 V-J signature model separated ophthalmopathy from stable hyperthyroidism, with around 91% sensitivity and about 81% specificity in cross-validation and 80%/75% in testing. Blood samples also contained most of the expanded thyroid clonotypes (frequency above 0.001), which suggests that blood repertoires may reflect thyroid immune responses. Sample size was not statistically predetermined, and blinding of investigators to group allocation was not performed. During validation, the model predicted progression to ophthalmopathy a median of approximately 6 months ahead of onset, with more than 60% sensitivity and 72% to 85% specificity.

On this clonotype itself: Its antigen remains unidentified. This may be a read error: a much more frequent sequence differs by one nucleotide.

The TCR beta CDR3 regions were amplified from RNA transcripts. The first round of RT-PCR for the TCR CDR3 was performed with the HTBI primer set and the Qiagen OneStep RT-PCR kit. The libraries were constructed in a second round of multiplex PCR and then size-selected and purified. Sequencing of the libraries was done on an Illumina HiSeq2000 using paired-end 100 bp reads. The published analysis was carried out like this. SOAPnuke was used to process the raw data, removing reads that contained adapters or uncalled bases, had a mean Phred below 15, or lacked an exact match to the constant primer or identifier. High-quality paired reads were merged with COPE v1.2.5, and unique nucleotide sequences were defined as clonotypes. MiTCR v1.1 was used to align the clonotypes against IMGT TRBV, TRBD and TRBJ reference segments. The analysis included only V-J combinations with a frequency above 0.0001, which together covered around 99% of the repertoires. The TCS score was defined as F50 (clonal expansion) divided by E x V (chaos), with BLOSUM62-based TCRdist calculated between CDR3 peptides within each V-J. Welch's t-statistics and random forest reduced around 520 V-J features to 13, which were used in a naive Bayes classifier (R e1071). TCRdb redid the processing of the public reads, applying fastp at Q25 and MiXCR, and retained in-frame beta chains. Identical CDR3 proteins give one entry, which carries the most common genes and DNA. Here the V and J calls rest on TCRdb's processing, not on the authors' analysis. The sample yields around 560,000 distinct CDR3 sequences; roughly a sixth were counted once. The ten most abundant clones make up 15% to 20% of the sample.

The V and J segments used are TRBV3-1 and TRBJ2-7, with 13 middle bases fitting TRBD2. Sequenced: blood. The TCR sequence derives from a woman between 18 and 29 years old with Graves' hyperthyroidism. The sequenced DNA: TGTGCCAGCAACCAGAGACTAGCGGGAGGTGTCGAGCAGTACTTC. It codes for CASNQRLAGGVEQYF.